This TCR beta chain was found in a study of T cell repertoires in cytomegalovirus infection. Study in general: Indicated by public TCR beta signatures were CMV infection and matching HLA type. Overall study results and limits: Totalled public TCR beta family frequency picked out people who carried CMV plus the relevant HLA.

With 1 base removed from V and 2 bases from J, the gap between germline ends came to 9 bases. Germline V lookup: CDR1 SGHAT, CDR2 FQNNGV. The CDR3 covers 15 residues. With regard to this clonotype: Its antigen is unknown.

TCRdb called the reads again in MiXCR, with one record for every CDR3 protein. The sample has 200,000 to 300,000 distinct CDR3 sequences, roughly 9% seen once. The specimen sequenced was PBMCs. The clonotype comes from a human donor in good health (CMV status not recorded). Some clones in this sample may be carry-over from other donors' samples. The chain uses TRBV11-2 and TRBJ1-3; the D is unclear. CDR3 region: CASSLVGLAGNTIYF. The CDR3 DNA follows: TGTGCCAGCAGCTTAGTTGGGTTAGCTGGAAACACCATATATTTT.